This T cell receptor (beta chain) derives from a study of T cell repertoires in ileal Crohn's disease. Study in general: Operated complications were stricturing disease (about 60%) and penetrating disease (around 40%).

Germline V CDR1 and CDR2: MDHEN, SYDVKM. V was shortened by 3 bases and J by 0 bases, with 9 bases between the two germline ends. CDR3 length equals 16 residues. General observations from the study: Compared with CD4 T cells, sorted CD8 cells carried more expanded clones. Clonal expansions were more frequent in active smokers than non-smokers at surgery. All patients with clonality above 26.8% had endoscopic recurrence.

Regarding this clone: What it binds is not known.

This table comes from immunoSEQ multiplex PCR, and its TCRdb copy is limited to in-frame clones, with some not included. The table lists 11,000 to 15,000 clones, just under 80% of them singletons. Sequencing input: ileal tissue. This TCR was sampled from an adult with Crohn's disease. This chain connects TRBV28 to TRBJ1-6; weak D call: TRBD1 (5 bases). CDR3 amino acids: CASSLGGSSYNSPLHF. In nucleotides, the CDR3 is TGTGCCAGCAGTTTGGGGGGTAGCTCCTATAATTCACCCCTCCACTTT. The whole variable domain, remainder taken from reference TRBV28 and TRBJ1-6, is DVKVTQSSRYLVKRTGEKVFLECVQDMDHENMFWYRQDPGLGLRLIYFSYDVKMKEKGDIPEGYSVSREKKERFSLILESASTNQTSMYLCASSLGGSSYNSPLHFGNGTRLTVT.